One T cell receptor beta chain is described in this entry. Its specific antigen is unknown. Per-base qualities were not stored, and no clone one base away is much larger. The roughly 39 donors, aged roughly 6 to 95 years, were systemically healthy Caucasian individuals from Russia. Each donor gave ten milliliters of peripheral blood, drawn into EDTA-treated Vacutainer tubes. Ficoll-Paque density-gradient centrifugation was used to isolate PBMCs, with at least 6.5 million per sample. Total RNA, at least 5.5 micrograms per sample, was extracted from PBMCs with Trizol reagent. For every donor, an aliquot of PBMCs went through flow cytometry to measure the percentages of naive CD45RAhigh/CD27high T cells. The data originate from a study of blood T cells in healthy people across ages (dated by TCRdb to about 2015). As for the study more broadly: In model experiments, roughly one uniquely barcoded TCR beta cDNA molecule per two T cells was captured by template switching. To track age-related changes in TCR beta repertoire diversity, the study relied on deep sequencing normalized with unique cDNA molecular identifiers. Four age groups were formed from the donors: young (average around 15 years), middle-aged (more than 35), aged (approximately 60) and long-lived (about 75). Donors of different ages were randomly distributed across sequencing lanes to avoid experimental bias. For two donors (one aged 18 to 30 and one aged 80 or older), the study analyzed two additional independent replicas of 1 million unique cDNA reads from the same blood draw. Study-level results and caveats: Total diversity estimates from one million sequenced T cells were considered lower bounds and underestimates. There was a strong correlation between observed TCR beta diversity and the percentage of naive T cells measured by flow cytometry. The long-lived group showed more naive CD4+ T cells, fewer expanded clones and increased TCR diversity than the aged group, suggesting age selection. Conclusive comparison of naive and antigen-experienced compartments was prevented by the profiling of bulk unsorted PBMCs. The CMV infection status of donors was not known, potentially confounding age-related changes in expanded clonotypes. As age increased, observed TCR beta diversity per million T cells dropped in a roughly linear way, and a significant reduction was already evident by age about 36.

The CDR3, cysteine through phenylalanine, is 14 amino acids long. Of all the DNA, just the CDR3 is kept, 42 bases in frame from base 1. A distance of 16 bases separates the germline ends of V and J, which lose 4 bases and 8 bases respectively. Via the germline V gene, CDR1 is SGHDT and CDR2 YYEEEE. Receptor libraries were prepared by 5' RACE. The sequencer listed for this sample is Illumina HiSeq 2500. A second PCR of roughly 7 to 11 cycles was run with a J-beta primer mix and a sample-barcoded 5' primer. Each TCR beta cDNA molecule received a unique molecular identifier from a template-switch 5' adaptor carrying 12 random nucleotides. Each sample yielded at least 3 million CDR3-containing paired-end reads. First-strand cDNA was synthesized from all RNA with the Mint cDNA synthesis kit, primed by a TRBC-specific oligonucleotide. Following uracil-DNA glycosylase treatment, all cDNA underwent a first 18-cycle PCR with the universal primers M1SS and BC2_uni_R. As for how the authors treated the data: For normalization, 1 million high-quality reads were randomly selected from each sample, with every read carrying a distinct molecular identifier. Instead of being binned into consensus sequences, reads that shared molecular identifiers were thrown out. MiTCR, run with a Q25 quality threshold and the strictest error-elimination algorithm, handled CDR3 identification, clonotype clustering and error correction. A nonparametric unseen species model with Euler transformation was used to estimate lower-bound total TCR beta diversity. TCRdb applied fastp at Q25 and MiXCR to the public reads, then kept only in-frame beta chains. Each CDR3 protein gets just one entry, which takes the most common genes and DNA from the rows behind it. The V and J calls were not made by the authors but by TCRdb's processing. This sample lists some 920,000 distinct CDR3 sequences; roughly 50% were detected once. The top ten constitute about 20% of the sample.

The chain joins TRBV5-6 to TRBJ2-1; the D gene lacks a confident call. The TCR sequence derives from a woman aged 60-70 years in good health. Sample: blood. The CDR3 region reads CASSVGSLAYEQFF. The nucleotide sequence is TGTGCCAGCAGCGTGGGAAGCCTGGCTTATGAGCAGTTCTTC.